This TCR beta chain was captured in a study of lymphopenia after photon versus proton radiotherapy. This table comes from immunoSEQ multiplex PCR, and its TCRdb copy is limited to in-frame clones, with some not included. Among over 35,000 clones listed, about 82% were seen once. The V and J ends lost 4 bases and 3 bases respectively, with 6 bases between them. CDR1 is SQVTM and CDR2 is ANQGSEA in the germline V gene. CDR3 length equals 11 residues. On this clone itself: Its antigen is not identified.

Whole-study findings and limits: Post-nadir TCR diversity decline inversely tracked overall survival among those who died. Survival link was tested only in deceased patients; proton benefit remains a possibility. After the lymphocyte nadir, photon-treated repertoires showed oligoclonal expansion, especially of CD8+ Temra cells. Relative stability marked proton patients; photon patients lost diversity and naive cells.

The sequence was collected from a woman aged 70-85 years with pancreatic cancer. Some clones in this sample may be carry-over from other donors' samples. Source: peripheral blood, taken from a patient treated with proton-based radiotherapy. This sequence joins TRBV29-1 and TRBJ1-1; D call uncertain. The CDR3 DNA sequence: TGCAGCGTTGCAGCGGACACTGAAGCTTTCTTT. Its protein product is CSVAADTEAFF.